This TCR beta chain was profiled in a study of shared clonotypes between healthy human individuals. This clone was observed a few times. Its target is unknown. The CDR3 is made up of 12 amino acids. V shed 7 bases, J shed 7 bases, and the junction held 4 bases outside the gene matches. CDR1 and CDR2 (germline): LNHDA, SQIVND (reference sequence). Naive CD8 cells were CD45RO-negative, positively selected for CCR7, excluding terminally differentiated effector memory CD45RA+ cells. This table comes from immunoSEQ multiplex PCR, and its TCRdb copy is limited to in-frame clones, with some not included. Of 500,000 to 700,000 clones in the sample, about 95% were seen once. Regarding the study as a whole: A handful of donors held about 5% of naive CD4 clonotypes in common. Estimated clonotype richness was generally higher in naive than memory subsets.

The sample taken for sequencing was naive CD8+ T cells sorted from blood. The source is a woman younger than 45 in good health. The chain couples TRBV19 to TRBJ1-5, with 7 positions matching TRBD1. The CDR3 loop reads CASNRGRQPQHF. As DNA, the CDR3 is TGTGCCAGTAACAGGGGCAGGCAGCCCCAGCATTTT.